This paragraph covers one TCR beta chain sequence. Its antigen is still unknown. Researchers attached unique molecular identifiers to individual cDNA molecules. TCRdb ran MiXCR on the 5' RACE reads and lists one entry per CDR3 protein. The table has roughly 48,000 distinct CDR3 sequences, roughly 8% seen once. The CDR3 is made up of 15 amino acids. Losses at the gene ends were 4 bases for V and 4 bases for J; bases not matched to a gene: 7. Per germline, CDR1 LNHDA and CDR2 SQIVND (reference sequence). This entry belongs to a study of early T cells in non-severe SARS-CoV-2 infection. Overall study findings and caveats: Missing private and CD4 specificities, VDJdb matching favored anti-spike CD8 responses.

The chain is built from TRBV19 and TRBJ2-5; the match to TRBD1 covers 9 bases. The sample comprised whole blood. The TCR originated in an adult who was a healthcare worker with PCR-confirmed SARS-CoV-2 infection or an uninfected control (not recorded which). CDR3 amino acids: CASSRGQGVPETQYF. The CDR3 DNA follows: TGTGCCAGTAGTAGGGGACAGGGAGTCCCAGAGACCCAGTACTTC.